These T cell receptor beta chains were read from a single sample in a study of Graves' ophthalmopathy and Graves' hyperthyroidism. TCRdb redid the calling of the multiplex PCR reads with MiXCR, one entry per CDR3 protein. This sample carries 650,000 to 900,000 distinct CDR3 sequences, approximately 40% of them seen once, and the ten largest clones take approximately 43%. Specimen: peripheral blood. These receptors all stem from an adult man with Graves' ophthalmopathy. CDR3s include the opening cysteine and the closing phenylalanine or tryptophan.

cdr3_length	v_call	j_call	cdr3_aa
15	TRBV20-1	TRBJ1-2	CSANPGTDHSRDYTF
14	TRBV29-1	TRBJ2-7	CAWNPLGVRGEQYF
12	TRBV2	TRBJ2-7	CASTPVWYEQYF
13	TRBV25-1	TRBJ1-1	CASSETGPTEAFF
13	TRBV6-1	TRBJ1-2	CASSERVNYGYTF
14	TRBV24-1	TRBJ2-7	CATSDPADTYEQYF
16	TRBV11-1	TRBJ1-4	CASRKTGFRANEKLFF
15	TRBV7-8	TRBJ2-3	CASSTGTTPTDTQYF
16	TRBV6-5	TRBJ2-7	CASSYSGVGGPYEQYF
13	TRBV15	TRBJ2-2	CATSPNPAGELFF
17	TRBV5-1	TRBJ2-5	CASSSGLAGAGIETQYF
19	TRBV9	TRBJ2-7	CASSLTGTPTSGGSYEQYF
15	TRBV10-2	TRBJ2-7	CASSDRTSVKPGQYF
16	TRBV11-1	TRBJ2-7	CASRAPGLAVSYEQYF
13	TRBV5-6	TRBJ1-1	CASSRRSYTEAFF
14	TRBV7-9	TRBJ1-4	CASSLQGFGEKLFF
14	TRBV29-1	TRBJ1-1	CSGTTHLLNTEAFF
13	TRBV5-1	TRBJ1-4	CASSQGADEKLFF
13	TRBV20-1	TRBJ1-2	CSAEETGGYGYTF
15	TRBV19	TRBJ1-1	CASSIGSRSGTEAFF
15	TRBV10-3	TRBJ1-5	CAISEGTGKSQPQHF
11	TRBV2	TRBJ2-1	CASSGRNEQFF
14	TRBV25-1	TRBJ1-5	CASNGQSDYQPQHF